These 27 T cell receptor beta chains were sequenced from one sample in a study of T cell clonality in common variable immunodeficiency. The protocol was immunoSEQ multiplex PCR, while the TCRdb copy is restricted to in-frame clones and leaves out a portion. The sample holds approximately 60,000 clones, and no clone turns up only once. Sequencing was performed on peripheral blood mononuclear cells. The receptors derive from a person aged 18-69 years in good health.

This clone was seen repeatedly, ten times or more. Sequencing ends 3 residues short of the CDR3 end; the germline J gene provides the rest. The gene calls are TRBV10-3 and TRBJ2-3; no definite D call. Germline CDR1 ENHRY, CDR2 SYGVKD. This CDR3 has 14 residues. The CDR3 protein is CAISESKHSQPQYF. CDR3 DNA (partial): TGTGCCATCAGTGAGTCGAAGCATAGCCAGCCG.

In its sample, this clone was seen many times. The read finishes 3 residues shy of the CDR3 end, and the germline J gene is used to complete it. The J gene is TRBJ1-2, the V gene TRBV10-3; TRBD1 is a possible D gene (6 bases). V lost 8 bases and J 0 bases, leaving 13 bases between the germline ends. Germline values: CDR1 ENHRY, CDR2 SYGVKD. This CDR3 is 14 amino acids long. The CDR3 DNA, read in part, is TGTGCCATCTCCTCACAGGGAGCTAACTATGGC. It specifies CAISSQGANYG. The full CDR3 reads CAISSQGANYGYTF.

This clone was recorded at least ten times. Read coverage stops 3 residues before the CDR3 terminus; the germline J gene supplies the remainder. At the DNA level, this CDR3 is encoded by other sequences in the same sample as well. The chain employs TRBV20-1 and TRBJ2-1; 10 bases agree with TRBD2. CDR3 size: 16 residues. Germline CDR1 and CDR2: DFQATT and SNEGSKA (reference sequence). V was pared by 0 bases and J by 4 bases, with 6 bases of the junction left unmatched. Incomplete CDR3 DNA: TGCAGTGCTAGAGACCCTCTAGCGGGGGAGTACAATGAG. The encoded protein is CSARDPLAGEYNE. Given in full, the CDR3 is CSARDPLAGEYNEQFF.

In its sample, this clone was seen many times. The DNA ends 3 residues before the CDR3 does, and the rest of the CDR3 is filled in from the germline J gene. The J gene is TRBJ2-2, the V gene TRBV19, with TRBD1 matching 9 bases. Trimming cost V 6 bases and J 4 bases; bases outside gene matches: 12. The germline CDR1 and CDR2 sequences are LNHDA and SQIVND (reference sequence). The CDR3 loop spans 17 amino acids. CDR3 bases read: TGTGCCAGTAGAACCGGGACAGGGAGGTCAGGCACCGGGGAG. Its protein is CASRTGTGRSGTGE. The whole CDR3 sequence is CASRTGTGRSGTGELFF.

The sample holds many counts of this clone. CDR3 bases read: TGTGCCAGCAGTGACGCGGGGCCTTGGAGGGAA. It is translated as CASSDAGPWRE. The full CDR3 reads CASSDAGPWREAFF. The V and J genes are TRBV6-1 and TRBJ1-1; D may be TRBD1 (5 bases). The read ends 3 residues early relative to the CDR3; the germline J gene fills the gap. The CDR3 has 14 residues. The germline V gene encodes CDR1 MNHNS and CDR2 SASEGT.

This clone has ten or more counts. The CDR3 extends 3 residues past the end of the read, so its final part is completed from the germline J gene. V and J are TRBV4-2 and TRBJ1-5; maybe TRBD1 (6 bases). The germline V gene encodes CDR1 LGHNA and CDR2 YNFKEQ. V lost 1 base and J 1 base, leaving 14 bases between the germline ends. The CDR3 is made up of 17 amino acids. Partial CDR3 DNA: TGTGCCAGCAGCCAAGGTTCAGGGGATATCAGCAATCAGCCC. This codes for CASSQGSGDISNQP. The CDR3 as a whole reads CASSQGSGDISNQPQHF.

The table lists this clone with many counts. The CDR3 protein is CASSRDNSGANVLTF. Incomplete CDR3 DNA: TGCGCCAGCAGCAGGGACAACTCTGGGGCCAACGTC. The chain couples TRBV5-1 to TRBJ2-6, with D possibly TRBD1 on 6 matching bases. Read sequence stops 3 residues before the CDR3 end, and the germline J gene provides the missing end. V lost 4 bases, J lost 0 bases, and 8 bases lay in between. This CDR3 is 15 amino acids long. The V gene's germline CDR1 is SGHRS and CDR2 YFSETQ.

Of note for this clone: The read terminates 3 residues before the CDR3 end, so the remaining end is supplied by the germline J gene. The chain employs TRBV10-2 and TRBJ2-5; TRBD2 agrees at 9 bases. Per the germline V gene, CDR1 is WSHSY and CDR2 is SAAADI. After removal of 5 bases from V and 4 bases from J, the junction contained 14 bases not matched to a gene. CDR3 length: 17 amino acids. CDR3 protein: CASSPTPGLALGETQYF. The CDR3 bases that were read are TGCGCCAGCAGTCCAACTCCGGGACTAGCTCTTGGAGAGACC.

This clone was counted ten times or more. The read gets to within 3 residues of the CDR3 end, and the germline J gene fills in the rest. Different DNA sequences within this sample yield the same CDR3. This rearrangement joins TRBV6-1 to TRBJ1-3; TRBD1 matches at 7 bases. The CDR3 extends over 16 amino acids. CDR1 MNHNS and CDR2 SASEGT come from the germline V gene. The V segment lost 1 base and the J segment 2 bases; nucleotides outside the gene matches: 5. CDR3 loop: CASSEVITGAGNTIYF. The covered CDR3 bases are TGTGCCAGCAGTGAAGTTATAACAGGGGCTGGAAACACC.

Many counts were recorded for this clone. The read is 3 residues too short to cover the CDR3 end, so that end is filled in from the germline J gene. This rearrangement joins TRBV30 to TRBJ1-2; D is ambiguous. This CDR3 contains 12 residues. V dropped 4 bases and J dropped 5 bases, with 11 bases sitting between them. Germline assignment: CDR1 GTSNPN and CDR2 SVGIG (reference sequence). The covered CDR3 bases are TGTGCCTGGAACAAAGGTCCTTATGGC. It is translated as CAWNKGPYG. The entire CDR3 sequence reads CAWNKGPYGYTF.

This clone was seen at least ten times. The read stops 3 residues short of the end of the CDR3; the missing end is completed from the germline J gene. The chain employs TRBV6-2 or TRBV6-3 and TRBJ1-1; D gene unclear. Germline assignment: CDR1 MNHEY and CDR2 SVGEGT. V lost 6 bases, J lost 1 base, and 9 bases lay in between. CDR3 length equals 13 residues. The CDR3 reads CASSVQKNTEAFF. The DNA read from the CDR3 is TGTGCCAGCAGCGTCCAGAAGAACACTGAA.

This clone was seen more than once but under ten times. Sequencing ends 3 residues short of the CDR3 end; the germline J gene provides the rest. This chain uses TRBV20-1 with TRBJ1-2; 7 positions agree with TRBD1. Germline V gene sequence: CDR1 DFQATT, CDR2 SNEGSKA (reference sequence). The CDR3 is made up of 13 amino acids. The chain's CDR3 is CSARGPGTADYTF. Incomplete CDR3 DNA: TGCAGTGCTAGGGGTCCGGGGACAGCCGAC.

This clone was seen repeatedly, ten times or more. The CDR3 bases that were read are TGCGCCAGCAGCCAAGATCTACGGCGGGTGGCGACG. This sequence encodes CASSQDLRRVAT. The whole CDR3 reads CASSQDLRRVATQYF. The rearrangement joins TRBV4-1 to TRBJ2-3; tentatively, D is TRBD2 (5 bases). The read ends 3 residues early relative to the CDR3; the germline J gene fills the gap. The CDR3 spans 15 residues. Germline lookup yields CDR1 MGHRA and CDR2 YSYEKL.

This clone was detected many times. The read terminates 3 residues ahead of where the CDR3 ends, so the germline J gene completes it. V gene TRBV20-1 combines with J gene TRBJ2-2; 8 bases map to TRBD1. Per the germline V gene, CDR1 is DFQATT and CDR2 is SNEGSKA (reference sequence). This CDR3 comprises 16 residues. CDR3 DNA (partial): TGCAGTGCTAGGAGGACAGGGACGAGGCGGAATGAAAAG. This codes for CSARRTGTRRNEK. The whole CDR3 sequence is CSARRTGTRRNEKLFF.

This clone has at least ten counts. Read data end 3 residues before the CDR3 end; the end is taken from the germline J gene. The chain links TRBV7-2 to TRBJ1-2; the D gene is possibly TRBD1 (5 bases). Germline V CDR1 and CDR2: SGHTA, FQGNSA. CDR3 size: 15 residues. The V gene lost 2 bases and the J gene lost 0 bases, with 10 bases spanning the gap. CDR3 amino acids: CASSLRTRANYGYTF. CDR3 DNA, as far as it was read: TGTGCCAGCAGCTTACGGACAAGGGCTAACTATGGC.

This clone was observed at least ten times. The CDR3 end is not reached by the read, which stops 3 residues before it; the germline J gene fills it in. The V and J genes are TRBV6-2 or TRBV6-3 and TRBJ2-3; D not certain. Germline CDR1 is MNHEY and CDR2 is SVGEGT. This CDR3 has 12 residues. The V end was cut by 3 bases, the J end by 5 bases, with 6 bases between. The DNA read from the CDR3 is TGTGCCAGCAGTTATTTTCGAGATACG. This codes for CASSYFRDT. The CDR3 reads in full as CASSYFRDTQYF.

In its sample, this clone was seen a few times. One junction end disagrees with the germline gene, perhaps due to a read error. The CDR3 is cut off 3 residues early in the read; its end comes from the germline J gene. This chain joins TRBV30 and TRBJ2-1, with TRBD2 matching 11 bases. The germline gives CDR1 GTSNPN, CDR2 SVGIG (reference sequence). The CDR3 contains 15 residues. CDR3 protein: CVWGLAASFYNEQFF. CDR3 DNA, as far as it was read: TGTGTCTGGGGACTAGCGGCCTCTTTCTACAATGAG.

This clone was detected ten times or more. Read data end 3 residues before the CDR3 end; the end is taken from the germline J gene. The chain joins TRBV7-9 to TRBJ2-2; D possibly corresponds to TRBD2 (5 bases). The CDR3 totals 15 residues. The ends were cut back, 9 bases at V and 5 bases at J, with 19 bases in the middle. Germline values: CDR1 SEHNR, CDR2 FQNEAQ (reference sequence). This chain's CDR3 is CASLLAGARTGELFF. The part of the CDR3 DNA that was read is TGTGCCAGTCTCCTGGCGGGCGCGAGGACCGGGGAG.

This clone has a count of ten or more. The sequenced fragment ends 3 residues before the CDR3 boundary, so the rest is inferred from the germline J gene. The chain recombines TRBV28 with TRBJ1-3, with D hard to call. CDR1 is MDHEN and CDR2 is SYDVKM in the germline V gene. This CDR3 contains 14 residues. V lost 5 bases, J lost 4 bases, and 12 bases lay in between. This CDR3 reads CASSLDGIGNTIYF. The sequenced part of the CDR3 DNA is TGTGCCAGCAGTCTAGATGGAATCGGAAACACC.

This clone was seen many times. The read comes to an end 3 residues before the CDR3 does, leaving the germline J gene to fill in the end. The chain carries TRBV14 and TRBJ1-6, with no clear D. The CDR3 has 16 amino acids. Germline V lookup: CDR1 SGHDN, CDR2 FVKESK. V was shortened by 4 bases and J by 5 bases, with 15 bases between the two germline ends. CDR3 sequence reads: CASSRYPTRDNSPLHF. The CDR3 bases that were read are TGTGCCAGCAGCCGCTACCCAACGAGGGATAATTCACCC.

This clone was seen only a few times. The CDR3 bases that were read are TGTGCCAGCAGTGTCGGGACAGAAGTCTCCGAC. It yields the protein CASSVGTEVSD. In full, the CDR3 is CASSVGTEVSDYTF. The chain carries TRBV6-1 and TRBJ1-2; TRBD1 aligns across 7 bases. The CDR3 is cut off 3 residues early in the read; its end comes from the germline J gene. This CDR3 comprises 14 residues. Germline V gives CDR1 MNHNS, CDR2 SASEGT.

This clone was counted at least ten times. The read finishes 3 residues shy of the CDR3 end, and the germline J gene is used to complete it. The V call is TRBV2, the J call TRBJ2-7; 8 bases map to TRBD2. CDR1 is SNHLY, CDR2 FYNNEI, per germline. The junction had 9 bases not matched to a gene; V was cut back by 8 bases and J by 3 bases. The CDR3 loop spans 14 amino acids. CDR3 DNA, as far as it was read: TGTGCCAGCGGAAGGGACGGGGGGGGCTACGAG. This sequence encodes CASGRDGGGYE. Given in full, the CDR3 is CASGRDGGGYEQYF.

There are many counts of this clone. The CDR3 goes on 3 residues after the read ends, and that part is filled in from the germline J gene. V gene TRBV30 combines with J gene TRBJ2-3; 9 bases agree with TRBD2. The V gene's germline CDR1 is GTSNPN and CDR2 SVGIG (reference sequence). The CDR3 sequence is 14 residues long. Partial CDR3 DNA: TGTGCCTGGAGTAGTGGCGGGAGGGCGAAGACG. It specifies CAWSSGGRAKT. Given in full, the CDR3 is CAWSSGGRAKTQYF.

The sample holds many counts of this clone. The read is 3 residues too short to cover the CDR3 end, so that end is filled in from the germline J gene. The chain employs TRBV7-2 and TRBJ2-5; TRBD2 agrees at 9 bases. V trimming: 1 base; J trimming: 5 bases; junction bases outside the gene matches: 5. The CDR3 sequence is 15 residues long. CDR1 is SGHTA, CDR2 FQGNSA, per germline. CDR3 bases read: TGTGCCAGCAGCTTAGTTGGCAGCGGGGGGGAGACC. Protein: CASSLVGSGGET. The full-length CDR3 reads as CASSLVGSGGETQYF.

Many counts were recorded for this clone. The read terminates 3 residues before the CDR3 end, so the remaining end is supplied by the germline J gene. The chain is built from TRBV2 and TRBJ1-5; D unclear. The CDR3 runs to 15 residues. Germline V gene sequence: CDR1 SNHLY, CDR2 FYNNEI. Deletions cut 5 bases from V and 3 bases from J, with 14 bases between. CDR3 DNA (partial): TGTGCCAGCAGTACCTTCGACATCATCAATCAGCCC. It translates to CASSTFDIINQP. The whole CDR3 protein is CASSTFDIINQPQHF.

This clone was picked up many times. The read terminates 3 residues ahead of where the CDR3 ends, so the germline J gene completes it. The rearrangement uses TRBV7-2 and TRBJ1-1; TRBD1 might be the D (5 bases). CDR3 size: 14 residues. V was cut by 2 bases and J by 6 bases, with 13 bases left in between. Germline CDR1 is SGHTA and CDR2 is FQGNSA. The DNA read from the CDR3 is TGTGCCAGCAGCTTACAGGGTGAGGTCGCTGAA. Protein sequence: CASSLQGEVAE. The whole CDR3 sequence is CASSLQGEVAEAFF.

In this sample, this clone turned up many times. The CDR3 end lies 3 residues beyond the end of the read and is filled in from the germline J gene. This chain uses TRBV20-1 with TRBJ1-2; 12 bases line up with TRBD1. The CDR3 has 13 amino acids. Germline V gene lookup returns CDR1 DFQATT and CDR2 SNEGSKA (reference sequence). The CDR3 loop reads CSAYPGQGAGYTF. The covered CDR3 bases are TGCAGTGCATACCCGGGACAGGGGGCGGGC.